The rows below give T cell receptor beta chains drawn from one sample of a study of graft-versus-host responses after intestinal transplantation. Their antigen targets remain unknown. TCRdb's table, derived via immunoSEQ multiplex PCR, lists solely in-frame clones and lacks some. The sample lists under 100,000 clones, about 94% occurring once. Sequencing used unstimulated CD4+ T cells sorted from spleen or lymph node cells, obtained before transplant. The source is a human donor who was the organ donor for an intestinal transplant. The CDR3 runs from the conserved cysteine through the conserved F or W. D genes are given only for firm matches. Expanded clones get a size class; other rows say once, few or many, or leave the size out.

clone size	D gene	V gene	CDR3 length	J gene	CDR3 protein	CDR3 DNA
-	-	TRBV7-9	13	TRBJ2-3	CASSLEAADTQYF	TGTGCCAGCAGCTTAGAAGCCGCGGATACGCAGTATTTT
-	-	TRBV27	16	TRBJ2-2	CASSLGGGRNTGELFF	TGTGCCAGCAGCTTGGGAGGGGGTCGGAACACCGGGGAGCTGTTTTTT
-	TRBD2	TRBV10-3	18	TRBJ2-1	CAISVNSGGASSYNEQFF	TGTGCCATCAGTGTGAATAGCGGGGGGGCGAGCTCCTACAATGAGCAGTTCTTC
-	-	TRBV30	14	TRBJ2-7	CACSRTASSYEQYF	TGTGCCTGTAGCCGGACAGCGAGCTCCTACGAGCAGTACTTC
-	-	TRBV7-3	15	TRBJ2-1	CASSSGQGVLNEQFF	TGTGCCAGCAGCTCGGGGCAGGGTGTATTGAATGAGCAGTTCTTC
-	-	TRBV7-9	15	TRBJ1-1	CASSPRQAELAEAFF	TGTGCCAGCAGCCCCCGGCAGGCTGAACTGGCTGAAGCTTTCTTT
-	-	TRBV19	13	TRBJ1-6	CASSMRQAPPLHF	TGTGCCAGTAGTATGAGACAGGCTCCACCCCTCCACTTT
-	-	TRBV5-1	15	TRBJ2-2	CASSLGQGLAGELFF	TGCGCCAGCAGCTTGGGACAGGGACTAGCCGGGGAGCTGTTTTTT
-	-	TRBV6-5	14	TRBJ1-2	CASSYSMANYGYTF	TGTGCCAGCAGTTACTCGATGGCTAACTATGGCTACACCTTC
-	-	TRBV7-2	16	TRBJ1-3	CASSLAGQSSGNTIYF	TGTGCCAGCAGCTTAGCGGGACAAAGCTCTGGAAACACCATATATTTT
-	TRBD2	TRBV7-2	17	TRBJ2-2	CASSLFWGGVDTGELFF	TGTGCCAGCAGCTTATTCTGGGGGGGTGTGGACACCGGGGAGCTGTTTTTT
-	TRBD2	TRBV6-5	15	TRBJ2-5	CASSRGTSGSETQYF	TGTGCCAGCAGCAGAGGGACTAGCGGGTCAGAGACCCAGTACTTC
-	-	TRBV28	10	TRBJ1-5	CASSNQPQHF	TGTGCCAGCAGTAATCAGCCCCAGCATTTT
-	TRBD1	TRBV19	13	TRBJ1-2	CASSLTGERGYTF	TGTGCCAGTAGCCTGACAGGGGAGAGGGGCTACACCTTC
once	TRBD1	TRBV27	17	TRBJ2-2	CASSHRDRGPNTGELFF	TGTGCCAGCAGCCATCGGGACAGGGGGCCGAACACCGGGGAGCTGTTTTTT
-	-	TRBV4-3	18	TRBJ1-5	CASSQELATDRTNQPQHF	TGCGCCAGCAGCCAAGAGCTAGCTACGGACAGAACTAATCAGCCCCAGCATTTT
-	-	TRBV7-9	15	TRBJ2-7	CASSTQGNKDYEQYF	TGTGCCAGCTCCACGCAGGGGAACAAGGACTACGAGCAGTACTTC